These 20 T cell receptor beta chains share one sample of origin, sequenced in a study of CXCR3-negative and CXCR3-positive naive CD8 T cells (dated by TCRdb to the late 2010s). Instrument on record: NextSeq 550. The Human TCR Profiling Kit (MiLaboratory) was used to make UMI-labeled 5' RACE TRB cDNA libraries. Following reprocessing of the reads by TCRdb, the data hold one row per CDR3 protein sequence and no DNA is available. The sample's clone listing holds about 62,000 distinct CDR3 sequences. The top ten constitute more than 4% of the sample. The sample consisted of naive CXCR3- CD8+ T cells from blood. This sample's cell subset or site label indicates: CD45RO-CCR7+CD27+CD95- naive CD8+ T cells lacking CXCR3 (TNR3-). The receptors come from a human donor in good health. Some clones in this sample may be carry-over from other donors' samples.

The chain combines TRBV27 with TRBJ2-7; TCRdb's D call, TRBD2, is unchecked because there is no DNA. The CDR3 has 15 residues. Germline values: CDR1 MNHEY, CDR2 SMNVEV (reference sequence). The CDR3 here is CASSLEAGLTYEQYF.

The chain joins TRBV4-1 to TRBJ1-2; TCRdb's D gene call, TRBD1, goes unchecked for lack of DNA. Germline CDR1 reads MGHRA; CDR2 reads YSYEKL. There are 16 residues in the CDR3. The CDR3 protein is CASSQDYRVSGYGYTF.

The chain's CDR3 is CASSLRQGDSPLHF. The chain has TRBV28 and TRBJ1-6; without DNA, the TCRdb call of TRBD1 cannot be checked. The germline V gene encodes CDR1 MDHEN and CDR2 SYDVKM. The CDR3 loop spans 14 amino acids.

The J gene is TRBJ1-5, the V gene TRBV7-9. Germline-derived CDR1 and CDR2 are SEHNR and FQNEAQ (reference sequence). The CDR3 loop spans 14 amino acids. The CDR3 sequence is CASGPPYSNQPQHF. Variable domain in full (rest from reference TRBV7-9 and TRBJ1-5): DTGVSQNPRHKITKRGQNVTFRCDPISEHNRLYWYRQTLGQGPEFLTYFQNEAQLEKSRLLSDRFSAERPKGSFSTLEIQRTEQGDSAMYLCASGPPYSNQPQHFGDGTRLSIL.

The chain joins TRBV7-6 to TRBJ2-1; lacking DNA, the TRBD1 call made by TCRdb goes unchecked. CDR3 length: 13 residues. Germline V CDR1 and CDR2: SGHVS, FNYEAQ. The CDR3 spells CASGTGAYNEQFF.

The gene calls are TRBV28 and TRBJ2-1; with no DNA, the TCRdb D assignment of TRBD1 cannot be verified. Germline V lookup: CDR1 MDHEN, CDR2 SYDVKM. The CDR3 contains 15 residues. The CDR3 loop is CASSLSPRQGNEQFF.

The V gene is TRBV20-1, the J gene TRBJ2-2; TCRdb reports TRBD1, a call that lacks DNA to check it against. The CDR3 has 17 residues. Germline V gene lookup returns CDR1 DFQATT and CDR2 SNEGSKA (reference sequence). The CDR3: CSARNPGSGGRTGELFF.

The chain combines TRBV12-3 or TRBV12-4 with TRBJ2-1; the TCRdb call, TRBD1, lacks DNA for checking. There are 16 residues in the CDR3. The CDR3 loop reads CASSFGGGSSYNEQFF.

The chain links TRBV28 to TRBJ1-2; TCRdb gives TRBD1 as the D gene, but with no DNA this cannot be confirmed. Looked up from germline, CDR1 is MDHEN and CDR2 is SYDVKM. The CDR3 runs to 14 residues. The CDR3 region is CASNPTGILYGYTF.

This chain connects TRBV11-1 to TRBJ2-1; the D call of TRBD1 rests on TCRdb alone, since no DNA is present to check it. This CDR3 comprises 15 residues. Germline lookup yields CDR1 SGHAT and CDR2 FQDESV (reference sequence). This CDR3 reads CASSLSGLILNEQFF.

The J gene is TRBJ2-1, the V gene TRBV12-3 or TRBV12-4; TCRdb designates TRBD1, a call that cannot be tested without DNA. This CDR3 has 14 residues. The CDR3: CASSFGGGHNEQFF.

V gene TRBV28 combines with J gene TRBJ2-2; the TCRdb D gene call, TRBD1, has no DNA to confirm it. Per germline, CDR1 MDHEN and CDR2 SYDVKM. The CDR3 sequence is 17 residues long. The CDR3 is CASITGIEYANTGELFF.

The chain joins TRBV2 to TRBJ2-5. Germline V gene lookup returns CDR1 SNHLY and CDR2 FYNNEI. The CDR3 runs 14 residues. The CDR3 protein is CASSFTEAQETQYF.

The chain combines TRBV29-1 with TRBJ2-7. The germline CDR1 and CDR2 sequences are SQVTM and ANQGSEA. The CDR3 extends over 13 amino acids. This CDR3 is CSVGANSSYEQYF.

V is TRBV6-5 and J is TRBJ2-7. Germline V gene lookup returns CDR1 MNHEY and CDR2 SVGAGI. The CDR3 runs 12 residues. The CDR3 protein is CASKTRSYEQYF.

The V gene is TRBV7-9, the J gene TRBJ2-7. The CDR3 runs 13 residues. Per germline, CDR1 SEHNR and CDR2 FQNEAQ (reference sequence). CDR3 protein: CASSDRGVYEQYF.

The CDR3 region is CSATDIPFEQYF. The chain recombines TRBV20-1 with TRBJ2-7. This CDR3 contains 12 residues. The V gene's germline CDR1 is DFQATT and CDR2 SNEGSKA (reference sequence).

V gene TRBV20-1 combines with J gene TRBJ2-7; TCRdb outputs TRBD1, but without DNA this stays unchecked. The CDR3 has 14 amino acids. Germline lookup yields CDR1 DFQATT and CDR2 SNEGSKA (reference sequence). The CDR3 region is CSARDREEVYEQYF.

The CDR3: CSVSGTGTEQFF. The chain is built from TRBV29-1 and TRBJ2-1; checking the TCRdb D call of TRBD1 is not possible without DNA. The CDR3 spans 12 residues. CDR1 SQVTM and CDR2 ANQGSEA come from the germline V gene.

The CDR3 spells CASSPDSAAAGANVLTF. The V call is TRBV6-5, the J call TRBJ2-6; TCRdb's D gene call, TRBD1, goes unchecked for lack of DNA. CDR3 size: 17 residues. Germline values: CDR1 MNHEY, CDR2 SVGAGI.